This T cell receptor beta chain was obtained from a study of fetal regulatory T cell absence and autoimmunity. Study conclusions and caveats: Pancreas and cord blood did not differ much in TRB family usage. In IPEX syndrome, oligoclonal enrichment was read as supporting prenatal antigen-driven autoimmunity in the pancreas. Compared with cord blood, pancreas showed oligoclonal TCR enrichment, some clones over 80-fold.

The CDR3 runs 12 residues. The V and J ends lost 5 bases and 5 bases respectively, with 8 bases between them. In germline, CDR1 is SGHVS, CDR2 FNYEAQ. Sequencing was at survey level. Method: immunoSEQ multiplex PCR; TCRdb's copy keeps in-frame clones and lacks some. Of about 46,000 clones in the sample, around 83% were seen once. A word on this clone: Its target is unknown.

The gene calls are TRBV7-6 and TRBJ2-3; D ambiguous. The receptor comes from a newborn boy with IPEX syndrome. Source material: cord blood. The CDR3 region is CASSHVGDTQYF. The CDR3 coding sequence is TGTGCCAGCAGCCATGTCGGAGATACGCAGTATTTT. Using reference TRBV7-6 and TRBJ2-3 for the parts outside the CDR3, the full variable domain is GAGVSQSPRYKVTKRGQDVALRCDPISGHVSLYWYRQALGQGPEFLTYFNYEAQQDKSGLPNDRFSAERPEGSISTLTIQRTEQRDSAMYRCASSHVGDTQYFGPGTRLTVL.